The 13 T cell receptor beta chains below all came from one sample that was sequenced in a study of immune evolution from preneoplasia to lung adenocarcinoma. Sequenced by immunoSEQ multiplex PCR; TCRdb stores in-frame clones only, minus some. The data hold about 12,000 clones, with around 85% observed a single time. Material: FFPE tissue from an adenomatous hyperplasia lung lesion. Subset described: atypical adenomatous hyperplasia (AAH), lung preneoplasia. Source of these receptors: a person aged 50-70 years with lung adenocarcinoma.

This chain uses TRBV4-1 with TRBJ2-5; 12 positions agree with TRBD2. The ends lost 3 bases at V and 2 bases at J; junction bases unmatched: 1. The CDR3 totals 15 residues. CDR1 is MGHRA and CDR2 is YSYEKL in the germline V gene. DNA of the CDR3: TGCGCCAGCAGCCACGGACTAGCGGGGCAAGAGACCCAGTACTTC. Translated, it gives CASSHGLAGQETQYF.

The V and J genes are TRBV5-1 and TRBJ2-1; TRBD2 agrees at 11 bases. J lost 3 bases, V lost 5 bases, and 4 bases had no gene match. This CDR3 is 15 amino acids long. Germline values: CDR1 SGHRS, CDR2 YFSETQ. In DNA form, the CDR3 reads TGCGCCAGCAGTTATAGCGGGAGGGACTACAATGAGCAGTTCTTC. It translates to CASSYSGRDYNEQFF.

The rearrangement links TRBV28 to TRBJ1-2; D gene uncertain. Germline CDR1 MDHEN, CDR2 SYDVKM. This CDR3 has 14 residues. V was shortened by 2 bases and J by 4 bases, with 11 bases between the two germline ends. CDR3 in DNA: TGTGCCAGCAGTTTAGGCCCCATCGTCTATGGCTACACCTTC. This codes for CASSLGPIVYGYTF.

The chain is built from TRBV28 and TRBJ2-5, with 8 positions matching TRBD1. Germline V lookup: CDR1 MDHEN, CDR2 SYDVKM. V dropped 3 bases and J dropped 5; count of bases not matched to a gene: 11. The CDR3 is 16 residues long. The CDR3 nucleotides read TGTGCCAGCAGTTTGCCCCTTGACAGGGGATCGGAGACCCAGTACTTC. This codes for CASSLPLDRGSETQYF. Together with reference TRBV28 and TRBJ2-5, the CDR3 gives the full variable domain: DVKVTQSSRYLVKRTGEKVFLECVQDMDHENMFWYRQDPGLGLRLIYFSYDVKMKEKGDIPEGYSVSREKKERFSLILESASTNQTSMYLCASSLPLDRGSETQYFGPGTRLLVL.

This chain links TRBV2 with TRBJ1-3, with D possibly being TRBD1 (6 bases). The germline V gene encodes CDR1 SNHLY and CDR2 FYNNEI. V was trimmed by 0 bases and J by 4 bases, leaving 16 bases between them. The CDR3 spans 17 residues. CDR3 amino acids: CASSEAGQRSLGNTIYF. CDR3 bases: TGTGCCAGCAGTGAAGCGGGACAACGTTCCCTAGGAAACACCATATATTTT.

This clone was picked up one time. The V call is TRBV29-1, the J call TRBJ1-1, with D maybe TRBD1 (5 bases). The CDR3 covers 12 residues. Trimming left V 4 bases short and J 7 bases short, with 13 bases between. CDR1 and CDR2 (germline): SQVTM, ANQGSEA. CDR3: CSVGDLRGEAFF. The CDR3, as DNA: TGCAGCGTTGGGGACCTAAGGGGTGAAGCTTTCTTT.

This chain uses TRBV9 with TRBJ1-1; a possible D gene is TRBD1 (6 bases). The CDR3 is made up of 14 amino acids. V was pared by 4 bases and J by 2 bases, with 12 bases between. The V gene's germline CDR1 is SGDLS and CDR2 YYNGEE. The CDR3: CASSPRGGNTEAFF. In DNA, the CDR3 is TGTGCCAGCAGCCCAAGGGGGGGCAACACTGAAGCTTTCTTT.

This chain joins TRBV11-3 and TRBJ2-1; tentative D call: TRBD2 (5 bases). CDR1 and CDR2 (germline): SGHNT, YENEEA. The CDR3 spans 14 residues. V lost 1 base to trimming and J lost 3 bases, with 7 bases between them. Written as DNA, the CDR3 is TGTGCCAGCAGCTTAGTGGCGGGCTACAATGAGCAGTTCTTC. The encoded protein is CASSLVAGYNEQFF.

CDR3 amino acids: CASSDRGGADTQYF. The CDR3 nucleotides read TGTGCCAGCAGTGACCGTGGCGGCGCAGATACGCAGTATTTT. The chain combines TRBV6-5 with TRBJ2-3; no clear D. This CDR3 spans 14 amino acids. The ends were cut back, 5 bases at V and 4 bases at J, with 13 bases in the middle. Germline V gene data show CDR1 as MNHEY and CDR2 as SVGAGI.

V and J are TRBV30 and TRBJ1-2; TRBD1 matches at 9 bases. Germline CDR1 reads GTSNPN; CDR2 reads SVGIG (reference sequence). The V gene end was trimmed by 3 bases and the J gene end by 3 bases; junction bases not matched to a gene: 2. The CDR3 length is 13 residues. The CDR3, as DNA: TGTGCCTGGAGACAGGGGGCCTACTATGGCTACACCTTC. This encodes CAWRQGAYYGYTF.

In nucleotides, the CDR3 is TGTGCCAGCAGCCTACCTGTTGGGGGGGCGGAGAGCTCCTACAATGAGCAGTTCTTC. It translates to CASSLPVGGAESSYNEQFF. The chain recombines TRBV28 with TRBJ2-1, with a possible D match to TRBD2 (7 bases). Germline-derived CDR1 and CDR2 are MDHEN and SYDVKM. The V and J ends lost 6 bases and 0 bases respectively, with 24 bases between them. The CDR3 has 19 amino acids.

The chain couples TRBV5-1 to TRBJ2-3, with TRBD1 matching over 9 bases. Germline trimming cut 4 bases from V and 2 bases from J; bases unmatched to any gene: 11. The CDR3 sequence is 17 residues long. The germline CDR1 and CDR2 sequences are SGHRS and YFSETQ. CDR3 residues: CASSRARQGGNTDTQYF. CDR3 DNA sequence: TGCGCCAGCAGCCGTGCGCGACAGGGGGGTAACACAGATACGCAGTATTTT.

This chain joins TRBV29-1 and TRBJ1-2; possible D gene TRBD1, 5 bases. The CDR3 runs to 14 residues. V lost 0 bases and J lost 4, with 12 bases in between. CDR1 and CDR2 (germline): SQVTM, ANQGSEA. The chain's CDR3 is CSVEDGVRVYGYTF. The CDR3 coding sequence is TGCAGCGTTGAAGACGGGGTCAGGGTCTATGGCTACACCTTC.